The 32 T cell receptor beta chains presented below share a single source sample, sequenced in a study of cytomegalovirus exposure and HLA in healthy donors. The PCR ran on 60 Vbeta and 13 Jbeta primers. The table came from immunoSEQ multiplex PCR; TCRdb's copy has only in-frame clones and leaves some out. This sample has 140,000 to 150,000 clones, with approximately 80% found just once. The source material was PBMCs. The receptor set was obtained from a woman aged 60-75 years in good health and CMV-seropositive.

The genes are TRBV28 and TRBJ1-1; tentative D call: TRBD1 (5 bases). This CDR3 region has 17 residues. Germline V CDR1 and CDR2: MDHEN, SYDVKM. The V and J ends lost 2 bases and 1 base respectively, with 17 bases between them. CDR3 sequence: CASSLAGWGGENTEAFF. The CDR3 DNA follows: TGTGCCAGCAGTTTAGCTGGGTGGGGGGGGGAGAACACTGAAGCTTTCTTT.

The chain employs TRBV5-6 and TRBJ2-7; D uncertain. The V end lost 1 base, the J end lost 3 bases, and 11 bases lay between the germline ends. This CDR3 contains 14 residues. Per germline, CDR1 SGHDT and CDR2 YYEEEE. Here the CDR3 reads CASSLLAENYEQYF. In nucleotides, the CDR3 is TGTGCCAGCAGCTTGCTGGCGGAGAACTACGAGCAGTACTTC.

The chain recombines TRBV5-1 with TRBJ1-1; maybe TRBD1 (5 bases). CDR1 SGHRS and CDR2 YFSETQ come from the germline V gene. There are 14 residues in the CDR3. V was pared by 4 bases and J by 0 bases, with 10 bases between. The CDR3 DNA is TGCGCCAGCAGCGGACAAGGGGTGAACACTGAAGCTTTCTTT. Translating it yields CASSGQGVNTEAFF.

The chain combines TRBV27 with TRBJ2-3; 9 bases align to TRBD2. In germline, CDR1 is MNHEY, CDR2 SMNVEV (reference sequence). The CDR3 loop spans 16 amino acids. Trimming at V came to 2 bases and at J to 6 bases, leaving 9 bases not matched to a gene. CDR3 loop: CASSLLALAGADTQYF. For the CDR3, the DNA is TGTGCCAGCAGTTTACTCGCGTTAGCGGGAGCGGATACGCAGTATTTT.

This chain uses TRBV4-3 with TRBJ2-4; 8 bases match TRBD2. The CDR3 spans 16 residues. Germline V CDR1 and CDR2: LGHNA, YSLEER. Trimming removed 0 bases from V and 2 bases from J; junction bases left unmatched: 3. This CDR3 reads CASSQELAAPKNIQYF. The CDR3 DNA reads TGCGCCAGCAGCCAAGAACTAGCGGCACCCAAAAACATTCAGTACTTC.

V and J are TRBV6-6 and TRBJ2-7; a weak D match, TRBD2 (6 bases). The CDR3 has 12 amino acids. Germline lookup yields CDR1 MNHNY and CDR2 SVGAGI (reference sequence). Trimming shortened V by 0 bases and J by 12 bases, and 12 bases separated the two germline ends. The CDR3 DNA sequence: TGTGCCAGCAGTTACTCGGAGGTGGGGGGGTACTTC. Translated, it gives CASSYSEVGGYF.

V usage is TRBV4-3 and J usage is TRBJ2-5, with TRBD1 matching 11 bases. This CDR3 comprises 16 residues. Germline loops: CDR1 LGHNA, CDR2 YSLEER. The junction had 6 bases not matched to a gene; V was cut back by 2 bases and J by 4 bases. CDR3 nucleotide sequence: TGCGCCAGCAGCCAATCCGGGACAGGGGGGGGAGAGACCCAGTACTTC. Protein product: CASSQSGTGGGETQYF.

V usage is TRBV25-1 and J usage is TRBJ2-7; possible D gene TRBD2, 6 bases. The CDR3 sequence is 11 residues long. V was shortened by 2 bases and J by 9 bases, with 8 bases between the two germline ends. The germline V gene encodes CDR1 MGHDK and CDR2 SYGVNS. The CDR3 DNA sequence: TGTGCCAGCAGTGAACTGGGGGGGCAGTACTTC. Encoded protein: CASSELGGQYF.

The chain employs TRBV5-1 and TRBJ2-2; a possible D gene is TRBD2 (5 bases). In germline, CDR1 is SGHRS, CDR2 YFSETQ. This CDR3 is 15 amino acids long. V lost 1 base and J 4 bases, leaving 11 bases between the germline ends. As DNA, the CDR3 is TGCGCCAGCAGCTTGAGCCCAGCGGCCACCGGGGAGCTGTTTTTT. Translating it yields CASSLSPAATGELFF.

V is TRBV4-2 and J is TRBJ2-1; D call uncertain. The CDR3 runs to 17 residues. CDR1 is LGHNA and CDR2 is YNFKEQ in the germline V gene. The V end was cut by 4 bases, the J end by 0 bases, with 16 bases between. CDR3 nucleotides: TGTGCCAGCAGCCGGCCACTCGGCGGTAGCTCCTACAATGAGCAGTTCTTC. This encodes CASSRPLGGSSYNEQFF.

CDR3 bases: TGTGCCAGCAGCTCCGGGACAGGGTCCCTCGAGCAGTACTTC. It is translated as CASSSGTGSLEQYF. V is TRBV6-5 and J is TRBJ2-5; 9 bases match TRBD1. The closer fit of TRBJ2-7 to the DNA end suggests the J call may be wrong. This CDR3 region has 14 residues. Per the germline V gene, CDR1 is MNHEY and CDR2 is SVGAGI.

The gene calls are TRBV20-1 and TRBJ2-3; D remains unclear. This CDR3 spans 11 amino acids. V lost 6 bases and J lost 5, with 9 bases in between. Germline lookup yields CDR1 DFQATT and CDR2 SNEGSKA (reference sequence). This chain's CDR3 is CSAAVVDTQYF. The DNA of the CDR3 is TGCAGTGCCGCGGTGGTAGATACGCAGTATTTT.

This rearrangement joins TRBV27 to TRBJ1-5; 8 nucleotides match TRBD1. J was trimmed by 2 bases and V by 8 bases; bases with no gene match: 5. This CDR3 has 14 residues. Germline CDR1 and CDR2: MNHEY and SMNVEV (reference sequence). The CDR3 spells CASALTGGNQPQHF. As DNA, the CDR3 is TGTGCCAGCGCCCTGACAGGGGGCAATCAGCCCCAGCATTTT.

V is TRBV5-1 and J is TRBJ2-5, with 12 bases that match TRBD1. There are 15 residues in the CDR3. V trimming: 3 bases; J trimming: 4 bases; junction bases outside the gene matches: 4. Germline CDR1 and CDR2: SGHRS and YFSETQ. CDR3 DNA sequence: TGCGCCAGCAGCTCGGCGGGACAGGGGGCAGAGACCCAGTACTTC. As protein: CASSSAGQGAETQYF.

CDR3 in DNA: TGTGCCAGCAGGGCCGTTGAGACCCAGTACTTC. It codes for CASRAVETQYF. The gene calls are TRBV6-1 and TRBJ2-5; D is unclear. V lost 6 bases and J 5 bases, leaving 7 bases between the germline ends. The CDR3 is made up of 11 amino acids. Germline CDR1 reads MNHNS; CDR2 reads SASEGT.

The chain carries TRBV4-1 and TRBJ1-2, with 8 bases that match TRBD1. The CDR3 totals 15 residues. Unmatched junction bases numbered 13, after V lost 3 bases and J lost 10 bases. CDR1 and CDR2 from the germline V gene are MGHRA and YSYEKL. This CDR3 reads CASSQGDRGTHPYTF. CDR3 in DNA: TGCGCCAGCAGCCAGGGAGACAGGGGTACCCACCCCTACACCTTC.

This clone has just a few counts. The V call is TRBV5-5, the J call TRBJ1-1, with 9 bases matching TRBD1. Per germline, CDR1 SGHKS and CDR2 YYEKEE (reference sequence). CDR3 length: 14 residues. The V segment lost 2 bases and the J segment 6 bases; nucleotides outside the gene matches: 5. The CDR3 reads CASSFGTGFAEAFF. The DNA for the CDR3 is TGTGCCAGCAGCTTTGGGACAGGGTTCGCTGAAGCTTTCTTT.

The rearrangement uses TRBV25-1 and TRBJ1-2; D perhaps matches TRBD1 (5 bases). Germline V CDR1 and CDR2: MGHDK, SYGVNS. The CDR3 is 13 amino acids. V dropped 6 bases and J dropped 3 bases, with 11 bases sitting between them. The CDR3 loop reads CASSQGLHYGYTF. The CDR3, as DNA: TGTGCCAGCAGCCAGGGTTTACACTATGGCTACACCTTC.

The rearrangement links TRBV27 to TRBJ1-5, with 7 bases fitting TRBD1. The CDR3 loop spans 16 amino acids. V lost 4 bases to trimming and J lost 1 base; unmatched junction nucleotides: 7. Germline-derived CDR1 and CDR2 are MNHEY and SMNVEV (reference sequence). The CDR3 protein is CASSSLDRVSNQPQHF. The CDR3 nucleotides read TGTGCCAGCAGTTCCTTAGACAGGGTGAGCAATCAGCCCCAGCATTTT.

CDR3 coding DNA: TGTGCCAGCACCGGGGGGGGGCGACTGTCCGGGGAGCTGTTTTTT. Translating it yields CASTGGGRLSGELFF. The genes are TRBV2 and TRBJ2-2; TRBD2 agrees at 8 bases. The germline CDR1 and CDR2 sequences are SNHLY and FYNNEI. V trimming: 7 bases; J trimming: 6 bases; junction bases outside the gene matches: 10. The CDR3 has 15 residues.

The chain joins TRBV6-6 to TRBJ1-5, with 12 bases aligning to TRBD1. The J segment lost 8 bases and the V segment lost 6 bases, leaving 8 bases of the junction unmatched. Germline-derived CDR1 and CDR2 are MNHNY and SVGAGI (reference sequence). CDR3 length: 15 amino acids. The CDR3 coding sequence is TGTGCCAGCAGCTACCGGGACAGGGGGCGGGAGCCCCAGCATTTT. It yields the protein CASSYRDRGREPQHF.

The chain is built from TRBV7-2 and TRBJ1-1, with D perhaps TRBD1 (6 bases). Trimming cost V 5 bases and J 5 bases, with 12 bases left between them. CDR1 is SGHTA and CDR2 is FQGNSA in the germline V gene. This CDR3 spans 13 amino acids. The CDR3 sequence: CASSTQGNTEAFF. CDR3 DNA sequence: TGTGCCAGCAGCACACAGGGTAATACTGAAGCTTTCTTT.

CDR3 sequence reads: CASRAAGTINTGELFF. As DNA, the CDR3 is TGTGCCAGCAGGGCCGCCGGGACTATAAACACCGGGGAGCTGTTTTTT. The rearrangement links TRBV7-9 to TRBJ2-2; the match to TRBD2 covers 7 bases. The ends lost 6 bases at V and 2 bases at J; junction bases unmatched: 9. This CDR3 is built from 16 residues. Germline CDR1 and CDR2: SEHNR and FQNEAQ (reference sequence).

The V and J genes are TRBV5-1 and TRBJ2-2; 9 positions match TRBD2. Germline V gives CDR1 SGHRS, CDR2 YFSETQ. Trimming cost V 1 base and J 5 bases; bases outside gene matches: 6. The CDR3 consists of 16 residues. The CDR3 DNA follows: TGCGCCAGCAGCTTGAGTGCTAGCGGGATGACCGGGGAGCTGTTTTTT. It is translated as CASSLSASGMTGELFF.

Here the CDR3 DNA reads TGTGCCAGCTCACCGGACAGGGGTTCGGAAGCTTTCTTT. Translating gives CASSPDRGSEAFF. This rearrangement joins TRBV18 to TRBJ1-1, with 9 bases matching TRBD1. The germline CDR1 and CDR2 sequences are KGHSH and LQKENI. The V gene end was trimmed by 3 bases and the J gene end by 8 bases; junction bases not matched to a gene: 4. The CDR3 has 13 residues.

The J gene is TRBJ2-3, the V gene TRBV19; weak D call: TRBD2 (6 bases). This CDR3 comprises 16 residues. Trimming removed 6 bases at V and 4 bases at J, with 20 bases between. The germline V gene has CDR1 LNHDA and CDR2 SQIVND (reference sequence). The DNA for the CDR3 is TGTGCCAGTAGCGGCAGCGGCGGGATAGTTGCAGATACGCAGTATTTT. It yields the protein CASSGSGGIVADTQYF.

The chain combines TRBV20-1 with TRBJ1-2; D is unclear. Germline V lookup: CDR1 DFQATT, CDR2 SNEGSKA (reference sequence). The CDR3 has 9 residues. V gave up 7 bases and J gave up 8 bases, with 8 bases separating them. CDR3 coding DNA: TGCAGTGTCAGCGGCGGCTACACCTTC. As protein: CSVSGGYTF.

The rearrangement links TRBV5-8 to TRBJ2-1, with 9 nucleotides matching TRBD2. The length of the CDR3 is 15 residues. Trimming cost V 0 bases and J 3 bases; bases outside gene matches: 1. CDR1 and CDR2 (germline): SGHTS, YDEGEE. The CDR3 nucleotides read TGTGCCAGCAGCTTGGGACTAGCGGTCTACAATGAGCAGTTCTTC. It specifies CASSLGLAVYNEQFF.

The V call is TRBV6-4, the J call TRBJ2-1; no firm D call. V was pared by 2 bases and J by 2 bases, with 10 bases between. The CDR3 runs to 15 residues. From germline, CDR1 is MRHNA and CDR2 SNTAGT. The DNA for the CDR3 is TGTGCCAGCAGTGACGACTTACTAACCTACAATGAGCAGTTCTTC. Protein product: CASSDDLLTYNEQFF.

The rearrangement uses TRBV6-5 and TRBJ2-7; no firm D call. V dropped 2 bases and J dropped 7 bases, with 9 bases sitting between them. From germline, CDR1 is MNHEY and CDR2 SVGAGI. The CDR3 extends over 12 amino acids. CDR3 residues: CASSYGSGEQYF. CDR3 coding DNA: TGTGCCAGCAGTTACGGCTCGGGTGAGCAGTACTTC.

This sequence joins TRBV18 and TRBJ2-3; TRBD2 matches at 11 bases. Germline V gene data show CDR1 as KGHSH and CDR2 as LQKENI. The junction had 8 bases not matched to a gene; V was cut back by 3 bases and J by 0 bases. The CDR3 is 18 residues long. CDR3 region: CASSPRRTSGPSTDTQYF. CDR3 nucleotides: TGTGCCAGCTCACCCCGGAGGACTAGCGGGCCGAGCACAGATACGCAGTATTTT.

On this clone: One end of the junction is discordant with germline, which a read error may explain. DNA for the CDR3: TGTGCCTTGGATATGAACTACGGGCAGTACTTC. The encoded protein is CALDMNYGQYF. V usage is TRBV30 and J usage is TRBJ2-7; D uncertain. This CDR3 has 11 amino acids. Looked up from germline, CDR1 is GTSNPN and CDR2 is SVGIG (reference sequence).